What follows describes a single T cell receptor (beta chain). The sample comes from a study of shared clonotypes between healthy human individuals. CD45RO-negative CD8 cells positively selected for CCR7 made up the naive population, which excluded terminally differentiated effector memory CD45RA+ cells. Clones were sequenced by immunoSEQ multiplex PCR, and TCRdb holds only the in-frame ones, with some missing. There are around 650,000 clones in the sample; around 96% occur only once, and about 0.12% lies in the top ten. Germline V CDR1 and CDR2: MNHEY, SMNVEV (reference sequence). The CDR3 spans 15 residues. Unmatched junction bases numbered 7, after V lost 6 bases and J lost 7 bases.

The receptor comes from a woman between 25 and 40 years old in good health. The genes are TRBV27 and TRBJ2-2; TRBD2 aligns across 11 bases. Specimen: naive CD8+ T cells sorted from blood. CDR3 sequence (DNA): TGTGCCAGCAGCCAACTAGCGGGAGTCCACGGGGAGCTGTTTTTT. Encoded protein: CASSQLAGVHGELFF.